This TCR beta chain originates from a study of T-cell memory formation after mild COVID-19. TCRdb reprocessed the 5' RACE reads with MiXCR, giving one entry per CDR3 protein. The sample holds more than 250,000 distinct CDR3 sequences; roughly 18% are singletons and the top ten take about 23%. This receptor was identified in a man aged 18 to 29 who had mild COVID-19 (a few samples of this study predate the infection). Cell type and time point are not known. The sample consisted of PBMCs or a T cell subset sorted from them (not recorded which).

CDR3 residues: CASSQDSIGADGELFF. The CDR3 nucleotides are TGCGCCAGCAGCCAAGATAGTATAGGGGCAGACGGGGAGCTGTTTTTT. The chain is built from TRBV4-1 and TRBJ2-2, with D possibly TRBD1 on 5 matching bases. CDR1 MGHRA and CDR2 YSYEKL come from the germline V gene. The CDR3 covers 16 residues. The germline V and J ends were trimmed by 0 bases and 7 bases, with 15 bases remaining between them.